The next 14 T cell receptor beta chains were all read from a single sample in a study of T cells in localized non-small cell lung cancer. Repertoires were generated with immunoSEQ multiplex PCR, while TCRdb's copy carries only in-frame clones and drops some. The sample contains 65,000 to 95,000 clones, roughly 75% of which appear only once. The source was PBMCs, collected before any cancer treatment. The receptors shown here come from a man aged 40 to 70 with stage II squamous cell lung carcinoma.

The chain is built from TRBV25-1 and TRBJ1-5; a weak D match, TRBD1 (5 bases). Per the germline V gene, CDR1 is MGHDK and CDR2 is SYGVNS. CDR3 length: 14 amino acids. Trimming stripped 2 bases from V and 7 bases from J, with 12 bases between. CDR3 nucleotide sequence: TGTGCCAGCAGTGAAACCAGGGTGGGACAGCCCCAGCATTTT. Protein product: CASSETRVGQPQHF.

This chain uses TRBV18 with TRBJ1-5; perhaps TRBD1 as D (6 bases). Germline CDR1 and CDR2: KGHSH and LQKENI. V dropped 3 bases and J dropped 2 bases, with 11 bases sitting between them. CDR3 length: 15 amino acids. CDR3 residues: CASSPRGKGNQPQHF. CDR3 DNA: TGTGCCAGCTCACCTAGGGGGAAGGGCAATCAGCCCCAGCATTTT.

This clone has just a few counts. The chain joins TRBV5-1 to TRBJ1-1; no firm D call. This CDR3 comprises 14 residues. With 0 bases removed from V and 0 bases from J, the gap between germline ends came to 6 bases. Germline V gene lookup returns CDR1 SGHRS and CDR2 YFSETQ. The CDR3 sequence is CASSLVALNTEAFF. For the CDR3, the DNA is TGCGCCAGCAGCTTGGTGGCACTGAACACTGAAGCTTTCTTT. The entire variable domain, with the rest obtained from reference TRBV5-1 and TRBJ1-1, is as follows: KAGVTQTPRYLIKTRGQQVTLSCSPISGHRSVSWYQQTPGQGLQFLFEYFSETQRNKGNFPGRFSGRQFSNSRSEMNVSTLELGDSALYLCASSLVALNTEAFFGQGTRLTVV.

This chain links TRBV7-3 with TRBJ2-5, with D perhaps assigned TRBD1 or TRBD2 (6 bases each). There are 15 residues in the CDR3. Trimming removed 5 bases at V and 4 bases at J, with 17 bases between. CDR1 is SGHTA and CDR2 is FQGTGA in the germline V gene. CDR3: CASSPQPGAPETQYF. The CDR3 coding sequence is TGTGCCAGCAGCCCCCAACCGGGGGCGCCAGAGACCCAGTACTTC.

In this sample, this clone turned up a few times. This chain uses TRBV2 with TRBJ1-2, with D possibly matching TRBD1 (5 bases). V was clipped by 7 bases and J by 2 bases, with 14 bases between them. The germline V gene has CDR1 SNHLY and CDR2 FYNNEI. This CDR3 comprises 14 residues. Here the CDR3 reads CASMGDARNYGYTF. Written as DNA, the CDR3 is TGTGCCAGCATGGGGGACGCCCGAAACTATGGCTACACCTTC.

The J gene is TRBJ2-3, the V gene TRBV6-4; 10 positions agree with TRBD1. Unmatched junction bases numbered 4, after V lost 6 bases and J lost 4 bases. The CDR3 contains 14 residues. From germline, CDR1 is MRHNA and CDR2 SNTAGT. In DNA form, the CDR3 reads TGTGCCAGCAGCTCCGGGACAGGGGCAGATACGCAGTATTTT. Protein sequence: CASSSGTGADTQYF.

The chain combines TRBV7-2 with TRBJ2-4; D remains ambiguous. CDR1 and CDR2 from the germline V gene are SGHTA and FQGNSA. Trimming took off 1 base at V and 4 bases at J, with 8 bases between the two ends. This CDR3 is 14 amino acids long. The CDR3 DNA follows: TGTGCCAGCAGCTTAGGTGGTTTAAAAAACATTCAGTACTTC. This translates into CASSLGGLKNIQYF.

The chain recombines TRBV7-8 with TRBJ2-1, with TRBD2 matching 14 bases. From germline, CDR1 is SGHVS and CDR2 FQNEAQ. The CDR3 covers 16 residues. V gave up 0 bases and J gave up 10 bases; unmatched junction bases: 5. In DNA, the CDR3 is TGTGCCAGCAGCTTAGCCGGGACTAGCGGGAGAGGGGAGCAGTTCTTC. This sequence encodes CASSLAGTSGRGEQFF.

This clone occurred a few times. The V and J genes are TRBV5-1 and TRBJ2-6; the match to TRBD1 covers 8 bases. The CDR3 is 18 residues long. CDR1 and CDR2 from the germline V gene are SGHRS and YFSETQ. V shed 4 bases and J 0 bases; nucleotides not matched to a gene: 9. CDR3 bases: TGCGCCAGCAGCCCCAGGGGGCTAGGCACCTCTGGGGCCAACGTCCTGACTTTC. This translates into CASSPRGLGTSGANVLTF.

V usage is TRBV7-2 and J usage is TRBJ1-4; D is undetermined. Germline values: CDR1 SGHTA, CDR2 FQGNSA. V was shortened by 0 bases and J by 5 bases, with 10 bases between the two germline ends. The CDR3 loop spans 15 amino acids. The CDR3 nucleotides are TGTGCCAGCAGCTTAGCGCGGCAGTCAAATGAAAAACTGTTTTTT. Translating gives CASSLARQSNEKLFF.

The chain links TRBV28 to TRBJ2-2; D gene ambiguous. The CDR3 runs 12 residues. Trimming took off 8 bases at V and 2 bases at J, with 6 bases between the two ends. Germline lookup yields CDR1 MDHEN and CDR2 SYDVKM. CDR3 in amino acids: CASQSNTGELFF. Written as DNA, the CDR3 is TGTGCCAGCCAGAGCAACACCGGGGAGCTGTTTTTT.

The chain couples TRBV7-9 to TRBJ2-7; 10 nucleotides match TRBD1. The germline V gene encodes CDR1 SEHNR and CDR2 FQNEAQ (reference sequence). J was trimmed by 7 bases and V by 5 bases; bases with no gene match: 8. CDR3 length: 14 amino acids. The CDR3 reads CASSPPGQGWEQYF. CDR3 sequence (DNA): TGTGCCAGCAGCCCCCCGGGACAGGGGTGGGAGCAGTACTTC.

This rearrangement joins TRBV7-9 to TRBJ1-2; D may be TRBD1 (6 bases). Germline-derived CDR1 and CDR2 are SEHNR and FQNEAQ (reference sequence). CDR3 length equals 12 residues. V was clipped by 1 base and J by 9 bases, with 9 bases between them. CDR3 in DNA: TGTGCCAGCAGCTTAGGAAGGGACAGCTACACCTTC. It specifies CASSLGRDSYTF.

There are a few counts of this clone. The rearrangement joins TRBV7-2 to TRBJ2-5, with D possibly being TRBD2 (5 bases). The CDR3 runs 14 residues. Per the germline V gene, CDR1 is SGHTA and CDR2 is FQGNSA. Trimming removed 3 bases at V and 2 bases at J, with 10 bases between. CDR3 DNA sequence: TGTGCCAGCAGCTTGCGGGCTCTTCAAGAGACCCAGTACTTC. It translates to CASSLRALQETQYF.